This passage covers 5 T cell receptor beta chains from one sample sequenced in a study of Graves' ophthalmopathy and Graves' hyperthyroidism. From RNA, the CDR3 regions of TCR beta chains were amplified and sequenced. Scientists carried out first-round RT-PCR using HTBI primers and then a second-round multiplex PCR. In TCRdb, the multiplex PCR reads were re-called with MiXCR into one record per CDR3 protein. The sample has about 600,000 distinct CDR3 sequences; 35% to 45% are singletons. The specimen sequenced was peripheral blood or thyroid tissue (not recorded which). These receptors were taken from an adult man with Graves' hyperthyroidism.

This clonotype was counted ten times or more. The chain links TRBV4-1 to TRBJ2-7, with 7 bases lining up with TRBD1. J was trimmed by 4 bases and V by 5 bases; bases with no gene match: 8. CDR3 length: 14 residues. Germline CDR1 reads MGHRA; CDR2 reads YSYEKL. DNA for the CDR3: TGCGCCAGCAGCACTCGACAGGGTGGATACGAGCAGTACTTC. Amino acid sequence: CASSTRQGGYEQYF.

V and J are TRBV7-2 and TRBJ2-7; D gene uncertain. The CDR3 totals 13 residues. Germline lookup yields CDR1 SGHTA and CDR2 FQGNSA. Trimming took off 4 bases at V and 2 bases at J, with 9 bases between the two ends. CDR3 sequence reads: CASSSIGAYEQYF. The CDR3 nucleotides are TGTGCCAGCAGCTCAATAGGAGCCTACGAGCAGTACTTC.

The chain uses TRBV6-5 and TRBJ2-5; possible D gene TRBD2, 5 bases. The germline CDR1 and CDR2 sequences are MNHEY and SVGAGI. The V end was cut by 6 bases, the J end by 5 bases, with 16 bases between. The CDR3 length is 14 residues. CDR3 nucleotides: TGTGCCAGCAGGTGGGATACTAGTGGGGAGACCCAGTACTTC. The encoded protein is CASRWDTSGETQYF.

In regard to this clonotype: A clone one base away is much larger, so this may be a read error. V and J are TRBV10-3 and TRBJ1-2; 10 bases line up with TRBD1. J gave up 6 bases and V 10 bases, and 11 bases lay outside the gene matches. The CDR3 sequence is 14 residues long. Germline CDR1 ENHRY, CDR2 SYGVKD. The CDR3 region is CASSMTGGEDGYTF. Written as DNA, the CDR3 is TGTGCCAGCAGCATGACAGGGGGCGAGGATGGCTACACCTTC.

This clonotype has more than one count but fewer than ten. The V call is TRBV19, the J call TRBJ1-5; D remains unclear. Trimming pared 3 bases from V and 8 bases from J, leaving 8 bases between. Per the germline V gene, CDR1 is LNHDA and CDR2 is SQIVND (reference sequence). The length of the CDR3 is 12 residues. Here the CDR3 reads CASSIYTEPQHF. CDR3 coding DNA: TGTGCCAGTAGTATTTATACAGAGCCCCAGCATTTT.